This passage covers 10 T cell receptor beta chains from one sample sequenced in a study of cytomegalovirus exposure and HLA in healthy donors (dated 2017 in TCRdb). Library prep was done by the immunoSEQ multiplex PCR assay. For the multiplex PCR, a mixture combining 60 forward primers for TCR Vbeta segments and 13 reverse primers for TCR Jbeta segments was used. The clones in this table, taken by TCRdb from immuneACCESS, are in-frame only. Not every clone is retained; where verified, under half of the shortfall comes from an unresolved V gene, and the cause of the rest is unknown. A total of around 190,000 clones appear in this sample, around 84% of them only once. The ten largest clones take up about 1.7% of the sample. Sequencing was done on a sample of PBMCs. The receptors shown here come from a woman aged 18-30 years in good health and CMV-seronegative.

CDR3 sequence (DNA): TGCAGCGTAGTACAGGGGGGTTCGGATCAGCCCCAGCATTTT. It codes for CSVVQGGSDQPQHF. The chain joins TRBV29-1 to TRBJ1-5; TRBD1 aligns across 8 bases. V shed 6 bases, J shed 5 bases, and the junction held 9 bases outside the gene matches. CDR1 is SQVTM and CDR2 is ANQGSEA in the germline V gene. CDR3 size: 14 residues.

The chain recombines TRBV19 with TRBJ2-7; TRBD2 is a possible D gene (6 bases). The CDR3 extends over 12 amino acids. V was shortened by 1 base and J by 9 bases, with 10 bases between the two germline ends. Germline V gene sequence: CDR1 LNHDA, CDR2 SQIVND (reference sequence). DNA of the CDR3: TGTGCCAGTAGTATAGGGGGGGAGTCGCAGTACTTC. Its protein product is CASSIGGESQYF. The full variable domain, with the rest looked up from reference TRBV19 and TRBJ2-7, is DGGITQSPKYLFRKEGQNVTLSCEQNLNHDAMYWYRQDPGQGLRLIYYSQIVNDFQKGDIAEGYSVSREKKESFPLTVTSAQKNPTAFYLCASSIGGESQYFGPGTRLTVT.

This clone was detected only a few times. V and J are TRBV4-1 and TRBJ2-1, with 7 bases aligning to TRBD2. The CDR3 is 19 residues long. Germline V gene sequence: CDR1 MGHRA, CDR2 YSYEKL. V was pared by 1 base and J by 9 bases, with 21 bases of the junction left unmatched. The CDR3 region is CASSQGGGLGLGRAIEQFF. The CDR3 nucleotides read TGCGCCAGCAGCCAAGGGGGGGGACTCGGGCTGGGTCGGGCGATTGAGCAGTTCTTC.

This clone was seen more than once but under ten times. The genes are TRBV5-4 and TRBJ2-1, with D maybe TRBD2 (6 bases). This CDR3 comprises 14 residues. The germline V and J ends were trimmed by 7 bases and 0 bases, with 11 bases remaining between them. Germline V gives CDR1 SGHNT, CDR2 YYREEE (reference sequence). CDR3 protein: CASQASDSYNEQFF. DNA of the CDR3: TGTGCCAGCCAGGCTAGCGACTCCTACAATGAGCAGTTCTTC.

This clone was seen a few times. This sequence joins TRBV2 and TRBJ2-3, with unresolved D. The germline CDR1 and CDR2 sequences are SNHLY and FYNNEI. The ends were cut back, 9 bases at V and 2 bases at J, with 12 bases in the middle. The CDR3 contains 13 residues. The CDR3 coding sequence is TGTGCCAGTGAGATGCGGAACACAGATACGCAGTATTTT. It translates to CASEMRNTDTQYF.

The chain recombines TRBV7-9 with TRBJ2-2; weak D call: TRBD1 (6 bases). The germline V gene encodes CDR1 SEHNR and CDR2 FQNEAQ (reference sequence). The CDR3 consists of 14 residues. V was shortened by 5 bases and J by 7 bases, with 14 bases between the two germline ends. CDR3 sequence (DNA): TGTGCCAGCAGCCTACAGGGTCGTAGCGGGGAGCTGTTTTTT. Translating it yields CASSLQGRSGELFF.

This chain uses TRBV6-5 with TRBJ2-1; 14 positions agree with TRBD2. Looked up from germline, CDR1 is MNHEY and CDR2 is SVGAGI. The V and J ends lost 4 bases and 15 bases, in that order; junction bases with no gene match: 8. This CDR3 has 14 amino acids. The CDR3 loop reads CASSSSGLAGVRFF. The CDR3 bases are TGTGCCAGCAGTTCCTCGGGACTAGCGGGAGTACGGTTCTTC.

The chain links TRBV18 to TRBJ1-1; D is unresolved. This CDR3 spans 16 amino acids. Germline V CDR1 and CDR2: KGHSH, LQKENI. The ends were cut back, 0 bases at V and 4 bases at J, with 15 bases in the middle. The CDR3 coding sequence is TGTGCCAGCTCACCACCAGCTAAGTCACGTCTCACTGAAGCTTTCTTT. This translates into CASSPPAKSRLTEAFF.

The rearrangement links TRBV7-5 to TRBJ2-6; the table's D call, TRBD1, was not checked against the DNA. TRBV7-5 is deemed a pseudogene. This CDR3 has 17 amino acids. CDR3 in amino acids: CVRSPGQGLPGANVLTF. The CDR3 bases are TGTGTCAGAAGCCCAGGACAGGGACTCCCTGGGGCCAACGTCCTGACTTTC.

This chain's CDR3 is CASSFSSGSYEQYF. For the CDR3, the DNA is TGTGCCAGCAGCTTCTCTAGCGGGAGCTACGAGCAGTACTTC. The genes are TRBV7-3 and TRBJ2-7, with 10 nucleotides matching TRBD2. Germline CDR1 and CDR2: SGHTA and FQGTGA. Trimming removed 3 bases from V and 3 bases from J; junction bases left unmatched: 2. The CDR3 loop spans 14 amino acids.